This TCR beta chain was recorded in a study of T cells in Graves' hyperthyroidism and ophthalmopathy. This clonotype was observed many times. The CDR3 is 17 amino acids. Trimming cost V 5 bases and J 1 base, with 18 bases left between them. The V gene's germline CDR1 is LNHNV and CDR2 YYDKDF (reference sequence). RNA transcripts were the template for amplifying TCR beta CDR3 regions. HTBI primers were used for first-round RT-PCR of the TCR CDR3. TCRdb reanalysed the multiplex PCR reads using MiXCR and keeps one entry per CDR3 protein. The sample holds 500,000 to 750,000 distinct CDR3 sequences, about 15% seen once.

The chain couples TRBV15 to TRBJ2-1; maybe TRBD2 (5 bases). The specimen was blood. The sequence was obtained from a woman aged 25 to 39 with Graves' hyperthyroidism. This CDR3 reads CATSPQKDSKSYNEQFF. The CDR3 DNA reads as TGTGCCACCAGCCCCCAAAAGGACTCGAAGTCCTACAATGAGCAGTTCTTC.